The 10 T cell receptor beta chains presented below share a single source sample, sequenced in a study of T cells after yellow fever vaccination. TCRdb passed the 5' RACE reads through MiXCR, listing each CDR3 protein once. This table holds some 320,000 distinct CDR3 sequences, 8% to 10% found once. Sequences were derived from PBMCs, sampled on the day of the first yellow fever vaccination. Receptor source: a young man who received the YFV17D yellow fever vaccine.

At least ten counts were recorded for this clonotype. The genes are TRBV20-1 and TRBJ2-1, with a weak D call TRBD1 (5 bases). Germline-derived CDR1 and CDR2 are DFQATT and SNEGSKA (reference sequence). The CDR3 is 15 residues long. Between the trimmed V and J ends, which lost 0 bases and 0 bases, there was a span of 9 bases. The CDR3 region is CSARERGNSYNEQFF. In DNA form, the CDR3 reads TGCAGTGCTAGAGAAAGGGGCAACTCCTACAATGAGCAGTTCTTC.

This clonotype was detected ten times or more. This rearrangement joins TRBV7-2 to TRBJ2-7; D not certain. The CDR3 loop spans 13 amino acids. Germline V gives CDR1 SGHTA, CDR2 FQGNSA. Trimming left V 5 bases short and J 6 bases short, with 14 bases between. The CDR3 region is CASSLNLTPEQYF. CDR3 nucleotides: TGTGCCAGCAGCCTCAACTTAACGCCCGAGCAGTACTTC.

The CDR3 reads CATAGQAYSGANVLTF. In DNA, the CDR3 is TGCGCCACCGCGGGACAGGCCTACTCTGGGGCCAACGTCCTGACTTTC. The chain employs TRBV5-1 and TRBJ2-6; 8 bases are a match to TRBD1. This CDR3 comprises 16 residues. Trimming removed 9 bases from V and 0 bases from J; junction bases left unmatched: 8. Germline CDR1 and CDR2: SGHRS and YFSETQ. Using reference TRBV5-1 and TRBJ2-6 for the parts outside the CDR3, the full variable domain is KAGVTQTPRYLIKTRGQQVTLSCSPISGHRSVSWYQQTPGQGLQFLFEYFSETQRNKGNFPGRFSGRQFSNSRSEMNVSTLELGDSALYLCATAGQAYSGANVLTFGAGSRLTVL.

This chain joins TRBV21-1 and TRBJ2-3; the D call of TRBD2 is as the table states it, not checked on the DNA. TRBV21-1 is noted as a pseudogene. The CDR3 loop spans 21 amino acids. In DNA form, the CDR3 reads TGTGCCAGCAGCAAGACTAGCGGGGGGGCCGGGGTGAGACCAAGCACAGATACGCAGTATTTT. This sequence encodes CASSKTSGGAGVRPSTDTQYF.

This clonotype came up a few times. The chain recombines TRBV18 with TRBJ1-4; 8 nucleotides line up with TRBD1. The CDR3 length is 16 residues. Germline V gene lookup returns CDR1 KGHSH and CDR2 LQKENI. V lost 6 bases and J lost 3; bases outside the gene matches: 9. CDR3 DNA: TGTGCCAGCTCGCTGACGCAGGGGGCGGCTAATGAAAAACTGTTTTTT. Amino acid sequence: CASSLTQGAANEKLFF.

This clonotype was detected a few times. One base away lies a much larger clone, so this may be a sequencing read error. This chain joins TRBV5-1 and TRBJ2-3; a weak D match, TRBD2 (7 bases). The germline V gene encodes CDR1 SGHRS and CDR2 YFSETQ. The CDR3 runs to 14 residues. V was cut by 2 bases and J by 4 bases, with 11 bases left in between. The CDR3 DNA is TGCGCCAGCAGCTTCGGGGGGCCGGCAGATACGCAGTATTTT. Encoded protein: CASSFGGPADTQYF.

This clonotype was counted only a few times. V gene TRBV4-1 combines with J gene TRBJ1-2; a possible D gene is TRBD1 (6 bases). The length of the CDR3 is 19 residues. V dropped 0 bases and J dropped 9 bases, with 29 bases sitting between them. Germline V gene lookup returns CDR1 MGHRA and CDR2 YSYEKL. This CDR3 reads CASSQDPPGSGGALGSYTF. In nucleotides, the CDR3 is TGCGCCAGCAGCCAAGATCCCCCCGGCTCCGGGGGGGCCCTCGGTAGCTACACCTTC.

The rearrangement uses TRBV20-1 and TRBJ2-1, with 8 bases fitting TRBD1. V was clipped by 6 bases and J by 6 bases; unmatched bases: 19. Germline CDR1 is DFQATT and CDR2 is SNEGSKA (reference sequence). The length of the CDR3 is 17 residues. The CDR3 DNA sequence: TGCAGTGCCCTCGAGACGCACCGGGGCAGGGGGCCCAATGAGCAGTTCTTC. It translates to CSALETHRGRGPNEQFF.

The chain uses TRBV4-3 and TRBJ1-6; TRBD1 aligns across 8 bases. Trimming took 0 bases from V and 7 from J; bases not matched to a gene: 8. From germline, CDR1 is LGHNA and CDR2 YSLEER. The CDR3 loop spans 17 amino acids. The CDR3 spells CASSQEPGQGRNSPLHF. The CDR3 region has the DNA TGCGCCAGCAGCCAAGAACCCGGACAGGGTAGGAATTCACCCCTCCACTTT.

This clonotype was seen ten or more times. At one end the junction does not follow the germline gene, possibly because of a read error. The chain couples TRBV7-2 to TRBJ1-2, with D perhaps TRBD1 (5 bases). Germline values: CDR1 SGHTA, CDR2 FQGNSA. CDR3 length: 12 residues. The CDR3: CASSLQGYGYTF. The CDR3 DNA reads as TGCGCCAGCAGCTTGCAGGGCTATGGCTACACCTTC.